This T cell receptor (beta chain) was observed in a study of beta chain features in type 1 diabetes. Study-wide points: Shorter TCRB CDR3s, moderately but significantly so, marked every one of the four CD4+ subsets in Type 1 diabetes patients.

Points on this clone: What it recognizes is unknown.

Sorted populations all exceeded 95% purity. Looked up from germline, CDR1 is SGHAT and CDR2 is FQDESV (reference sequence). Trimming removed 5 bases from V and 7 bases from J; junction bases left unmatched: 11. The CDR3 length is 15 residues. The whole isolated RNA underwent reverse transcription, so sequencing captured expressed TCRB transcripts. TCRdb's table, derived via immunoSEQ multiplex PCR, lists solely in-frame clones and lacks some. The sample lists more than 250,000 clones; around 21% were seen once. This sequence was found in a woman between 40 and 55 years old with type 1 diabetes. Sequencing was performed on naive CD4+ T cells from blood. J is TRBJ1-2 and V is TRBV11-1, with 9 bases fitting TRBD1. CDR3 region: CASSSSHRGLAGYTF. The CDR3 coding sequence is TGTGCCAGCAGCAGCTCCCACAGGGGGCTCGCTGGCTACACCTTC. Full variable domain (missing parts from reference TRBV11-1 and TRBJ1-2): EAEVAQSPRYKITEKSQAVAFWCDPISGHATLYWYRQILGQGPELLVQFQDESVVDDSQLPKDRFSAERLKGVDSTLKIQPAELGDSAMYLCASSSSHRGLAGYTFGSGTRLTVV.